The sample holds many counts of the clone carrying this T cell receptor (beta chain). The target antigen is unknown. Via MiXCR, TCRdb re-called the reads, giving one row per CDR3 protein. The sample lists 150,000 to 200,000 distinct CDR3 sequences, 7.5% to 10% seen once, with about 4.6% in the top ten. This sample is drawn from a study of T cell repertoires in cytomegalovirus infection. Study overall: CMV infection plus the matching HLA type was flagged by public TCR beta signatures. Study-level findings and limits: HLA-C-restricted CMV-specific TCR beta clonotypes were dominant in the ex vivo response. There were carriers of CMV plus the relevant HLA, and cumulative public TCR beta family frequency identified them.

V dropped 5 bases and J dropped 5 bases, with 21 bases sitting between them. This CDR3 contains 17 residues. CDR1 is SEHNR, CDR2 FQNEAQ, per germline (reference sequence). The origin of this receptor is a human donor in good health (CMV status not recorded). Some clones in this sample may be carry-over from other donors' samples. The specimen sequenced was PBMCs. The genes are TRBV7-9 and TRBJ1-4, with unresolved D. In nucleotides, the CDR3 is TGTGCCAGCAGCCCTAATTATCAGGCGCAGTCCAATGAAAAACTGTTTTTT. As protein: CASSPNYQAQSNEKLFF.